This T cell receptor (beta chain) stems from a study of CD8+CD57+ T cells in acquired aplastic anemia. Looking at the study overall: Sorted CD4+ and CD8+ cells gave an average of roughly 3.2 ug of DNA.

The CDR3 is made up of 15 amino acids. After removal of 0 bases from V and 0 bases from J, the junction contained 1 base not matched to a gene. The germline V gene has CDR1 SEHNR and CDR2 FQNEAQ (reference sequence). Comment on this clonotype: The target antigen is unknown.

The study, taken as a whole, reports: Between patients and controls, around 30 CD8+ CDR3 sequences were found in common.

CDR3 and TCR beta VDJ profiling relied on genomic DNA as the template. Via MiXCR, TCRdb re-called the reads, giving one row per CDR3 protein. Of about 190,000 distinct CDR3 sequences in the sample, less than 70% are singletons; the top ten hold 15% to 20%. The chain recombines TRBV7-9 with TRBJ2-7; 8 bases align to TRBD1. This TCR was sampled from a human donor in good health, serving as a control. What was sequenced was sorted CD4+, CD8+, or CD8+CD57+ T cells (not recorded which) from PBMCs. CDR3 amino acids: CASSLAGQASYEQYF. The CDR3 DNA sequence: TGTGCCAGCAGCTTAGCGGGACAGGCCTCCTACGAGCAGTACTTC.